This T cell receptor (beta chain) derives from a study of CD8+ T cells in alopecia areata. The germline V and J ends were trimmed by 1 base and 2 bases, with 12 bases remaining between them. Germline CDR1 reads LGHNA; CDR2 reads YSLEER. This CDR3 spans 15 amino acids. Sequencing relied on a cDNA template that was reverse transcribed from extracted RNA. Only in-frame clones appear in the TCRdb table, and some are missing; sequencing was by immunoSEQ multiplex PCR. The sample carries 100,000 to 150,000 clones, roughly 54% recorded once. The sequenced sample was CD4+ T cells sorted from blood, obtained at week 0. The rearrangement uses TRBV4-3 and TRBJ2-7; D may be TRBD1 (6 bases). The sequence was obtained from a human donor with alopecia areata. The CDR3: CASSQAPGATYEQYF. CDR3 nucleotides: TGCGCCAGCAGCCAAGCACCAGGGGCGACCTACGAGCAGTACTTC.